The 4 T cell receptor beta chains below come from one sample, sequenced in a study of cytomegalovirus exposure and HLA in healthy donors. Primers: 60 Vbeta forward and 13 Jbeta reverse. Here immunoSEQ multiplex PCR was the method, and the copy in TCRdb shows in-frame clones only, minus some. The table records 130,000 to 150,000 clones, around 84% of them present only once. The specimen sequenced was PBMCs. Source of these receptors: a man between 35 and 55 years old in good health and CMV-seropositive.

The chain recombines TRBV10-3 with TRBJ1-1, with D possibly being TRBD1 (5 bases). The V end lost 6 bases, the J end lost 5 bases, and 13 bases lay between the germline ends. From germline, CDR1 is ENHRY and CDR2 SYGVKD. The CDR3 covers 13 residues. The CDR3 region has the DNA TGTGCCATCAGAAGTCAGGGATATACTGAAGCTTTCTTT. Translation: CAIRSQGYTEAFF.

The CDR3 loop is CASSTTSGSSDTQYF. For the CDR3, the DNA is TGCGCCAGCAGCACAACTAGCGGGAGTTCAGATACGCAGTATTTT. This rearrangement joins TRBV4-1 to TRBJ2-3; 11 bases are a match to TRBD2. Germline V gives CDR1 MGHRA, CDR2 YSYEKL. The ends lost 5 bases at V and 4 bases at J; junction bases unmatched: 5. CDR3 size: 15 residues.

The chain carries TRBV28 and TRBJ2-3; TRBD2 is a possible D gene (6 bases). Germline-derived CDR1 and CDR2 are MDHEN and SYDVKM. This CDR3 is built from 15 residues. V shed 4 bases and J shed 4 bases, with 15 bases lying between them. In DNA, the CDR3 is TGTGCCAGCAGTTCCCCGGGAGCCCGACCAGATACGCAGTATTTT. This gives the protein CASSSPGARPDTQYF. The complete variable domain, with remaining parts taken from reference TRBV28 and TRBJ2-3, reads DVKVTQSSRYLVKRTGEKVFLECVQDMDHENMFWYRQDPGLGLRLIYFSYDVKMKEKGDIPEGYSVSREKKERFSLILESASTNQTSMYLCASSSPGARPDTQYFGPGTRLTVL.

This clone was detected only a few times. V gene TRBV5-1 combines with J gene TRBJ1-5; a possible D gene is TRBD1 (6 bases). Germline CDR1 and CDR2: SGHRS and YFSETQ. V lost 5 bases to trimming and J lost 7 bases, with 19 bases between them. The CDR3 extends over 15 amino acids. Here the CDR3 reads CASSEGGGRGQPQHF. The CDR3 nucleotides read TGCGCCAGCAGTGAAGGCGGGGGGCGCGGGCAGCCCCAGCATTTT.